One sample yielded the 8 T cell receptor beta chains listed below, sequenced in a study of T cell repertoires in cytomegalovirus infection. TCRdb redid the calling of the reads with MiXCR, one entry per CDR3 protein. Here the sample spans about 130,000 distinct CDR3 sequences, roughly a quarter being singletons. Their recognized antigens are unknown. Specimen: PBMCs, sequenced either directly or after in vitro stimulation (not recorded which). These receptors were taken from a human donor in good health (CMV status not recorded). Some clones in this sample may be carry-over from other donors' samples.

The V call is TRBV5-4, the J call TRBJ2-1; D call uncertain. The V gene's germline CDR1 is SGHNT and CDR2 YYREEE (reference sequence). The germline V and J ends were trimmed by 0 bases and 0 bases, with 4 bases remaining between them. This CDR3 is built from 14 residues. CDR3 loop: CASSLVSSYNEQFF. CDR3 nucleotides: TGTGCCAGCAGCTTGGTCAGCTCCTACAATGAGCAGTTCTTC.

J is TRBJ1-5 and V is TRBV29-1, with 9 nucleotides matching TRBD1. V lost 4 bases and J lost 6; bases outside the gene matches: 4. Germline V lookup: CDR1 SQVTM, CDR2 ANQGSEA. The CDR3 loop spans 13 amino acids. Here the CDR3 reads CSVGDRAAQPQHF. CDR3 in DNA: TGCAGCGTTGGGGACAGGGCGGCTCAGCCCCAGCATTTT.

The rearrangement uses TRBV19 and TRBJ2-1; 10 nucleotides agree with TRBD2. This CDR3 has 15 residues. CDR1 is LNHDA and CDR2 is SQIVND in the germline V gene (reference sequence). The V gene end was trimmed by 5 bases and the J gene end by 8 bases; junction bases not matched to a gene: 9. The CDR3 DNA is TGTGCCAGTAGTCGGACTACTAGCGGGGTCGATGAGCAGTTCTTC. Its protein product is CASSRTTSGVDEQFF.

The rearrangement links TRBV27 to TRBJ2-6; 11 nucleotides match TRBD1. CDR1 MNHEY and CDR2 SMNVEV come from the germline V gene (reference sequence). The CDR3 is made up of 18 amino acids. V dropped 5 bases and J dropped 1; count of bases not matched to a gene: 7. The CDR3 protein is CASSPWGDRGSGANVLTF. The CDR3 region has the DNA TGTGCCAGCAGTCCGTGGGGGGACAGGGGGTCTGGGGCCAACGTCCTGACTTTC.

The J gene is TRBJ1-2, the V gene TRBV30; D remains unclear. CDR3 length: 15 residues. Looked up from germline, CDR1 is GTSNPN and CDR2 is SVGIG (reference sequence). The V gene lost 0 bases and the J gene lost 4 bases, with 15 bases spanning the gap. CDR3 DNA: TGTGCCTGGAGTGTATCCCCTCAAGTGGGCTATGGCTACACCTTC. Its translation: CAWSVSPQVGYGYTF.

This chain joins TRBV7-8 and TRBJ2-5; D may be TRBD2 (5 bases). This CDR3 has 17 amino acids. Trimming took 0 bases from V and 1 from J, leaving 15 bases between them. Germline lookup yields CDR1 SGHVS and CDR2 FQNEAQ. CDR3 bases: TGTGCCAGCAGCTTAGCTGGAGTCGGGATTACCCAAGAGACCCAGTACTTC. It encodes CASSLAGVGITQETQYF. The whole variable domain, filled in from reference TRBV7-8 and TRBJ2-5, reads GAGVSQSPRYKVAKRGQDVALRCDPISGHVSLFWYQQALGQGPEFLTYFQNEAQLDKSGLPSDRFFAERPEGSVSTLKIQRTQQEDSAVYLCASSLAGVGITQETQYFGPGTRLLVL.

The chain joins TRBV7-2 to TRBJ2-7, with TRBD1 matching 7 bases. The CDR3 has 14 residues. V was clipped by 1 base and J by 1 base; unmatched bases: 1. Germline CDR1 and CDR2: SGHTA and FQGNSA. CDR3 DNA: TGTGCCAGCAGCTTAGACAGGGGATCCTACGAGCAGTACTTC. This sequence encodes CASSLDRGSYEQYF. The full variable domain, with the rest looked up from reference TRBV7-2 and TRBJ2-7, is GAGVSQSPSNKVTEKGKDVELRCDPISGHTALYWYRQSLGQGLEFLIYFQGNSAPDKSGLPSDRFSAERTGGSVSTLTIQRTQQEDSAVYLCASSLDRGSYEQYFGPGTRLTVT.

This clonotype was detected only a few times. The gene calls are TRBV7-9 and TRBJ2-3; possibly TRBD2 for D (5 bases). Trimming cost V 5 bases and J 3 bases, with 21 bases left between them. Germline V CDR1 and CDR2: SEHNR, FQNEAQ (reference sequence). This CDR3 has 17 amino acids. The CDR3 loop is CASSGFSRSEETDTQYF. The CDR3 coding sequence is TGTGCCAGCAGCGGTTTTTCCCGGTCGGAGGAGACAGATACGCAGTATTTT.